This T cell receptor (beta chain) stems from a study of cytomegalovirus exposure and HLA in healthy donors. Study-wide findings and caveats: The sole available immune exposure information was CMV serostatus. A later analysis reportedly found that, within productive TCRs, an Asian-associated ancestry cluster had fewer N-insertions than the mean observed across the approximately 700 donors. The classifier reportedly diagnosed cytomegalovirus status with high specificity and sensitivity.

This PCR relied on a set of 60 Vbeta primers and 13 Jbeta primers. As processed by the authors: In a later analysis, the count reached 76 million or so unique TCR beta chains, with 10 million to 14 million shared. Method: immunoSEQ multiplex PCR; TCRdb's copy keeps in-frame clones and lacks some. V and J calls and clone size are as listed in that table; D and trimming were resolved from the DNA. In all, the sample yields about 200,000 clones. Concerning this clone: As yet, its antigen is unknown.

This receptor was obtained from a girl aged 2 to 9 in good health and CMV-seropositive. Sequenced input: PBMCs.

The CDR3 nucleotides read TGTGCCGGCAACAGGGCTGATCAGCCCCAGCATTTT. This translates into CAGNRADQPQHF. The V and J genes are TRBV6-5 and TRBJ1-5; possibly TRBD1 for D (6 bases). V dropped 11 bases and J dropped 5 bases, with 13 bases sitting between them. This CDR3 is 12 amino acids long. The germline V gene encodes CDR1 MNHEY and CDR2 SVGAGI.